Listed below are T cell receptor beta chains from one sample, sequenced in a study of blood T cell repertoires in COVID-19. The method was immunoSEQ multiplex PCR; TCRdb's version includes in-frame clones alone and lacks a portion of them. The repertoire holds around 120,000 clones, with 70% to 85% as singletons. The sequenced sample consisted of peripheral blood. Receptor source: a man between 70 and 80 years old with active or convalescent COVID-19. Both conserved end residues are part of each CDR3. The D gene is left open where the match is weak. A row's size may be missing; if present it is once, few, many or a size class.

d_call: -
clone_size: -
v_call: TRBV5-5
j_call: TRBJ2-1
cdr3_aa: CASSLRGYNEQFF
cdr3_nt: TGTGCCAGCAGCCTCCGGGGATACAATGAGCAGTTCTTC

d_call: -
clone_size: few
v_call: TRBV19
j_call: TRBJ1-6
cdr3_aa: CASSRTQAGSPLHF
cdr3_nt: TGTGCCAGTAGTAGAACCCAGGCTGGATCACCCCTCCACTTT

d_call: -
clone_size: -
v_call: TRBV19
j_call: TRBJ2-2
cdr3_aa: CASISQAGTGELFF
cdr3_nt: TGTGCCAGTATCTCGCAGGCAGGCACCGGGGAGCTGTTTTTT

d_call: TRBD2
clone_size: -
v_call: TRBV14
j_call: TRBJ2-1
cdr3_aa: CASSDFGLAGGLLNEQFF
cdr3_nt: TGTGCCAGCAGCGATTTCGGACTAGCGGGAGGGCTATTGAATGAGCAGTTCTTC

d_call: TRBD1
clone_size: -
v_call: TRBV10-2
j_call: TRBJ1-6
cdr3_aa: CASRDRGSYNSPLHF
cdr3_nt: TGCGCCAGCAGGGACAGGGGCTCCTATAATTCACCCCTCCACTTT

d_call: -
clone_size: -
v_call: TRBV6-2/TRBV6-3
j_call: TRBJ1-5
cdr3_aa: CASSYRGGIYQPQHF
cdr3_nt: TGTGCCAGCAGTTATCGGGGGGGAATATATCAGCCCCAGCATTTT

d_call: TRBD1
clone_size: -
v_call: TRBV2
j_call: TRBJ2-1
cdr3_aa: CASSKDRGSHARQFF
cdr3_nt: TGTGCCAGCAGTAAAGACAGGGGTAGCCACGCCAGGCAGTTCTTC

d_call: -
clone_size: -
v_call: TRBV5-5
j_call: TRBJ1-2
cdr3_aa: CASSSTAGLNYGYTF
cdr3_nt: TGTGCCAGCAGCTCCACGGCTGGGCTTAACTATGGCTACACCTTC

d_call: -
clone_size: -
v_call: TRBV7-9
j_call: TRBJ2-7
cdr3_aa: CASSLDGDLYEQYF
cdr3_nt: TGTGCCAGCAGCTTAGACGGGGATCTCTACGAGCAGTACTTC

d_call: TRBD1
clone_size: -
v_call: TRBV29-1
j_call: TRBJ1-1
cdr3_aa: CSAGQGRTEAFF
cdr3_nt: TGCAGCGCGGGACAGGGGAGGACTGAAGCTTTCTTT

d_call: TRBD1
clone_size: -
v_call: TRBV2
j_call: TRBJ1-2
cdr3_aa: CASSGGQGARFGYTF
cdr3_nt: TGTGCCAGCAGTGGCGGACAGGGGGCGCGATTTGGCTACACCTTC

d_call: -
clone_size: -
v_call: TRBV9
j_call: TRBJ1-3
cdr3_aa: CASSAGGRGGGGNTIYF
cdr3_nt: TGTGCCAGCAGCGCCGGGGGGCGCGGGGGCGGTGGAAACACCATATATTTT

d_call: -
clone_size: -
v_call: TRBV6-6
j_call: TRBJ1-3
cdr3_aa: CASSPVHRGNTIYF
cdr3_nt: TGTGCCAGCAGCCCCGTGCACAGGGGAAACACCATATATTTT

d_call: -
clone_size: -
v_call: TRBV5-4
j_call: TRBJ1-2
cdr3_aa: CASSPLLQGSYGYTF
cdr3_nt: TGTGCCAGCAGCCCCCTTCTACAGGGATCCTATGGCTACACCTTC

d_call: TRBD1
clone_size: many
v_call: TRBV11-3
j_call: TRBJ2-1
cdr3_aa: CASSRTGDYNEQFF
cdr3_nt: TGTGCCAGCAGTCGGACAGGGGACTACAATGAGCAGTTCTTC

d_call: -
clone_size: -
v_call: TRBV5-1
j_call: TRBJ2-7
cdr3_aa: CASSLESHSYEQYF
cdr3_nt: TGCGCCAGCAGCTTGGAGAGCCACTCCTACGAGCAGTACTTC

d_call: -
clone_size: -
v_call: TRBV6-5
j_call: TRBJ2-3
cdr3_aa: CASSNDGQRDTQYF
cdr3_nt: TGTGCCAGCAGTAACGACGGCCAGAGGGATACGCAGTATTTT

d_call: -
clone_size: once
v_call: TRBV7-2
j_call: TRBJ1-2
cdr3_aa: CASSLVGFNSYGYTF
cdr3_nt: TGTGCCAGCAGCTTAGTTGGTTTTAACTCCTATGGCTACACCTTC

d_call: TRBD1
clone_size: few
v_call: TRBV12-5
j_call: TRBJ2-7
cdr3_aa: CASGPVDRGHEQYF
cdr3_nt: TGTGCTAGTGGTCCCGTGGACAGGGGTCACGAGCAGTACTTC

d_call: TRBD2
clone_size: -
v_call: TRBV28
j_call: TRBJ2-3
cdr3_aa: CASSYSGRGTDTQYF
cdr3_nt: TGTGCCAGCAGTTATAGCGGGAGGGGGACAGATACGCAGTATTTT

d_call: -
clone_size: once
v_call: TRBV28
j_call: TRBJ2-7
cdr3_aa: CASSLYLLGGSYEQYF
cdr3_nt: TGTGCCAGCAGTTTATACCTCCTAGGGGGTAGCTACGAGCAGTACTTC

d_call: TRBD2
clone_size: -
v_call: TRBV5-4
j_call: TRBJ2-3
cdr3_aa: CASSLYASGTTDTQYF
cdr3_nt: TGTGCCAGCAGCTTGTATGCTAGCGGAACCACAGATACGCAGTATTTT

d_call: -
clone_size: -
v_call: TRBV6-2/TRBV6-3
j_call: TRBJ2-7
cdr3_aa: CASSRWTITSSYEQYF
cdr3_nt: TGTGCCAGCAGCAGATGGACAATTACCTCTTCCTACGAGCAGTACTTC

d_call: TRBD2
clone_size: -
v_call: TRBV19
j_call: TRBJ2-3
cdr3_aa: CASSQLAGEPTDTQYF
cdr3_nt: TGTGCCAGTAGTCAGCTAGCGGGAGAACCGACAGATACGCAGTATTTT

d_call: TRBD1
clone_size: few
v_call: TRBV29-1
j_call: TRBJ2-1
cdr3_aa: CSVDNFDRGGYNEQFF
cdr3_nt: TGCAGCGTTGACAACTTTGACAGGGGAGGCTACAATGAGCAGTTCTTC

d_call: TRBD1
clone_size: -
v_call: TRBV15
j_call: TRBJ1-3
cdr3_aa: CATSENRGPESGNTIYF
cdr3_nt: TGTGCCACCAGCGAAAACAGGGGCCCGGAATCTGGAAACACCATATATTTT

d_call: -
clone_size: -
v_call: TRBV19
j_call: TRBJ1-5
cdr3_aa: CATTRRGTDSGSNQPQHF
cdr3_nt: TGTGCCACTACTCGAAGAGGGACCGATAGCGGGTCCAATCAGCCCCAGCATTTT

d_call: -
clone_size: -
v_call: TRBV14
j_call: TRBJ1-6
cdr3_aa: CASSLRTDNSPLHF
cdr3_nt: TGTGCCAGCAGCCTACGGACAGATAATTCACCCCTCCACTTT

d_call: -
clone_size: -
v_call: TRBV5-1
j_call: TRBJ1-2
cdr3_aa: CASSLQGYGYTF
cdr3_nt: TGCGCCAGCAGCTTGCAGGGGTATGGCTACACCTTC

d_call: TRBD2
clone_size: few
v_call: TRBV19
j_call: TRBJ2-1
cdr3_aa: CASEGLAGVVGEQFF
cdr3_nt: TGTGCCAGTGAAGGACTAGCGGGAGTCGTTGGTGAGCAGTTCTTC

d_call: TRBD1
clone_size: -
v_call: TRBV29-1
j_call: TRBJ1-2
cdr3_aa: CSVGRQGTNYGYTF
cdr3_nt: TGCAGCGTTGGACGACAGGGGACGAACTATGGCTACACCTTC

d_call: -
clone_size: -
v_call: TRBV7-7
j_call: TRBJ2-1
cdr3_aa: CASSLEAGYNEQFF
cdr3_nt: TGTGCTAGCAGCTTAGAGGCAGGGTACAATGAGCAGTTCTTC

d_call: -
clone_size: -
v_call: TRBV5-4
j_call: TRBJ1-1
cdr3_aa: CASSYSNTEAFF
cdr3_nt: TGTGCCAGCAGCTACAGCAACACTGAAGCTTTCTTT

d_call: TRBD1
clone_size: -
v_call: TRBV5-6
j_call: TRBJ2-7
cdr3_aa: CASSSPGQLHEQYF
cdr3_nt: TGTGCCAGCAGCTCTCCGGGACAGCTCCACGAGCAGTACTTC

d_call: TRBD2
clone_size: -
v_call: TRBV19
j_call: TRBJ2-7
cdr3_aa: CASSSLAVNYEQYF
cdr3_nt: TGTGCCAGTAGTTCGCTAGCGGTAAACTACGAGCAGTACTTC

d_call: -
clone_size: -
v_call: TRBV5-1
j_call: TRBJ1-4
cdr3_aa: CASSFGGSNEKLFF
cdr3_nt: TGCGCCAGCAGCTTCGGGGGTTCTAATGAAAAACTGTTTTTT

d_call: -
clone_size: once
v_call: TRBV19
j_call: TRBJ1-1
cdr3_aa: CASSIAGGNTEAFF
cdr3_nt: TGTGCCAGTAGTATAGCGGGTGGGAACACTGAAGCTTTCTTT

d_call: -
clone_size: -
v_call: TRBV18
j_call: TRBJ1-5
cdr3_aa: CASSPDRDQPQHF
cdr3_nt: TGTGCCAGCTCACCGGACAGAGATCAGCCCCAGCATTTT

d_call: -
clone_size: -
v_call: TRBV11-3
j_call: TRBJ1-1
cdr3_aa: CASSSRGDRVRAFF
cdr3_nt: TGTGCCAGCAGCTCACGCGGGGATAGGGTCCGGGCTTTCTTT

d_call: TRBD2
clone_size: -
v_call: TRBV5-1
j_call: TRBJ2-7
cdr3_aa: CASSLAGRGAGDYEQYF
cdr3_nt: TGCGCCAGCAGCTTGGCCGGGCGCGGGGCGGGAGACTACGAGCAGTACTTC

d_call: -
clone_size: -
v_call: TRBV28
j_call: TRBJ1-1
cdr3_aa: CASSFSPENTEAFF
cdr3_nt: TGTGCCAGCAGTTTCTCCCCAGAAAACACTGAAGCTTTCTTT

d_call: -
clone_size: -
v_call: TRBV4-1
j_call: TRBJ2-1
cdr3_aa: CASSQDGGSSGYNEQFF
cdr3_nt: TGCGCCAGCAGCCAAGATGGAGGGTCGAGCGGCTACAATGAGCAGTTCTTC

d_call: -
clone_size: -
v_call: TRBV28
j_call: TRBJ1-4
cdr3_aa: CASRRFSLMVNEKLFF
cdr3_nt: TGTGCCAGCCGGAGATTTAGTCTTATGGTTAATGAAAAACTGTTTTTT

d_call: TRBD1
clone_size: once
v_call: TRBV28
j_call: TRBJ1-6
cdr3_aa: CAGRQQGAVNSPLHF
cdr3_nt: TGTGCCGGCAGGCAACAGGGGGCGGTTAATTCACCCCTCCACTTT

d_call: -
clone_size: -
v_call: TRBV5-1
j_call: TRBJ1-1
cdr3_aa: CASSSNTGLDTEAFF
cdr3_nt: TGCGCCAGCAGCTCGAACACAGGGCTGGACACTGAAGCTTTCTTT

d_call: -
clone_size: -
v_call: TRBV11-3
j_call: TRBJ1-4
cdr3_aa: CASSLGSQGNEKLFF
cdr3_nt: TGTGCCAGCAGCTTAGGATCCCAGGGTAATGAAAAACTGTTTTTT

d_call: -
clone_size: -
v_call: TRBV7-8
j_call: TRBJ1-1
cdr3_aa: CASSLGGPGNTEAFF
cdr3_nt: TGTGCCAGCAGCTTAGGAGGTCCGGGGAACACTGAAGCTTTCTTT

d_call: -
clone_size: -
v_call: TRBV19
j_call: TRBJ1-2
cdr3_aa: CASSIDRLYGYTF
cdr3_nt: TGTGCCAGTAGTATCGACAGACTCTATGGCTACACCTTC

d_call: -
clone_size: -
v_call: TRBV12-3/TRBV12-4
j_call: TRBJ1-2
cdr3_aa: CASSLGQTYGYTF
cdr3_nt: TGTGCCAGCAGTTTAGGACAGACTTATGGCTACACCTTC

d_call: TRBD1
clone_size: -
v_call: TRBV9
j_call: TRBJ2-7
cdr3_aa: CASSEGTGRYEQYF
cdr3_nt: TGTGCCAGCAGCGAGGGGACAGGGCGCTACGAGCAGTACTTC

d_call: TRBD2
clone_size: -
v_call: TRBV7-9
j_call: TRBJ2-7
cdr3_aa: CASSSLGLVDEQYF
cdr3_nt: TGTGCCAGCAGCTCACTGGGACTAGTTGACGAGCAGTACTTC

d_call: TRBD1
clone_size: -
v_call: TRBV30
j_call: TRBJ1-1
cdr3_aa: CAWRNSPGQGRGGTEAFF
cdr3_nt: TGTGCCTGGAGGAACTCCCCGGGACAGGGTAGGGGGGGCACTGAAGCTTTCTTT

d_call: TRBD1
clone_size: -
v_call: TRBV28
j_call: TRBJ1-6
cdr3_aa: CASRQQGAVNSPLHF
cdr3_nt: TGTGCCAGCAGGCAACAGGGGGCGGTTAATTCACCCCTCCACTTT

d_call: TRBD1
clone_size: -
v_call: TRBV6-2/TRBV6-3
j_call: TRBJ1-5
cdr3_aa: CASSYHLGQGGGQPQHF
cdr3_nt: TGTGCCAGCAGTTACCACCTTGGACAGGGCGGCGGTCAGCCCCAGCATTTT

d_call: TRBD1
clone_size: -
v_call: TRBV7-2
j_call: TRBJ1-3
cdr3_aa: CASSEQGVAGNTIYF
cdr3_nt: TGTGCCAGCAGCGAACAGGGGGTGGCTGGAAACACCATATATTTT